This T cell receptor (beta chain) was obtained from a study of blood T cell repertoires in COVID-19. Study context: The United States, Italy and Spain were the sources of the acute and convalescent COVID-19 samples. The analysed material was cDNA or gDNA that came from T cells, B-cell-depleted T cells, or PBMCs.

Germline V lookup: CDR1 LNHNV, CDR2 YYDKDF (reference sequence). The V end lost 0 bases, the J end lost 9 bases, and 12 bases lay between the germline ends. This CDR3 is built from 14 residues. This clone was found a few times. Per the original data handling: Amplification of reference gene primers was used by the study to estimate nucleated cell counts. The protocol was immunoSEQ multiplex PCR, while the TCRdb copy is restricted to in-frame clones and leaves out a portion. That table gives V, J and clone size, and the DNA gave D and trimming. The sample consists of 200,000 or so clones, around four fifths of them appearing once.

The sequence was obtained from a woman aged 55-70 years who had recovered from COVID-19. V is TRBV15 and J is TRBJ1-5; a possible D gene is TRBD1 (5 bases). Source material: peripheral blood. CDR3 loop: CATSREQAYWPQHF. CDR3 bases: TGTGCCACCAGCAGAGAACAGGCTTATTGGCCCCAGCATTTT.